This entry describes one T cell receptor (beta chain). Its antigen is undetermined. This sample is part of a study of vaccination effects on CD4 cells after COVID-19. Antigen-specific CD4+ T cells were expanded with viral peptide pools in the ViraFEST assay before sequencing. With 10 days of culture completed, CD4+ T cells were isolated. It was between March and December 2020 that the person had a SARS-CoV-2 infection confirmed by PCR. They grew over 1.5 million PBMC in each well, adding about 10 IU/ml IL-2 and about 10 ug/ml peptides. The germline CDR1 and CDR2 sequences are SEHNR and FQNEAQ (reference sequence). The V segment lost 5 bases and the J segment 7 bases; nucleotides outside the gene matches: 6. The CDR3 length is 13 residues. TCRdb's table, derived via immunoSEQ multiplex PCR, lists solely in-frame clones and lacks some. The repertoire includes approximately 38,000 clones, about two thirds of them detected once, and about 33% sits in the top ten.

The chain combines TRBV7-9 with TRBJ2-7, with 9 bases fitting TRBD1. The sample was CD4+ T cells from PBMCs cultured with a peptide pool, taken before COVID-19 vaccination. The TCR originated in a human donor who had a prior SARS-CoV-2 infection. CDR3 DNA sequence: TGTGCCAGCAGCCTAGGGACAGGGCGAGAGCAGTACTTC. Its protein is CASSLGTGREQYF.